The clone carrying this T cell receptor (beta chain) came up many times. The sample belongs to a study of neurological immune-mediated disorders. Synthesis of cDNA was carried out by template-switch 5'RACE. The reaction used 10-nucleotide random UMIs. TCRdb called the 5' RACE reads again in MiXCR, with one record for every CDR3 protein. The sample includes tens of thousands of distinct CDR3 sequences, under 5% of them seen just once. Sequenced input: PBMCs. This TCR came from a man aged 50 to 59 with multiple sclerosis.

The CDR3, as DNA: TGTGCCAGCAGCTTTCCGGGGGCCGGGAGCAATGAGCAGTTCTTC. Translated, it gives CASSFPGAGSNEQFF. The chain links TRBV5-5 to TRBJ2-1; tentatively, D is TRBD1 or TRBD2 (6 bases each). The CDR3 spans 15 residues. V gave up 2 bases and J gave up 6 bases, with 15 bases separating them. In germline, CDR1 is SGHKS, CDR2 YYEKEE (reference sequence). The variable domain in full, completed from reference TRBV5-5 and TRBJ2-1, reads DAGVTQSPTHLIKTRGQQVTLRCSPISGHKSVSWYQQVLGQGPQFIFQYYEKEERGRGNFPDRFSARQFPNYSSELNVNALLLGDSALYLCASSFPGAGSNEQFFGPGTRLTVL.